The text below deals with one T cell receptor beta chain. The RNA, about 0.5 to 1 ug, was put through reverse transcription using random hexamers. Via MiXCR, TCRdb re-called the immunoSEQ multiplex PCR reads, giving one row per CDR3 protein. Of some 110,000 distinct CDR3 sequences in the sample, approximately 94% are singletons; the top ten hold about 0.42%. Per germline, CDR1 DFQATT and CDR2 SNEGSKA (reference sequence). Trimming removed 0 bases from V and 6 bases from J; junction bases left unmatched: 5. CDR3 length equals 13 residues. The sample comes from a study of CD8 T cells in Susac syndrome. The clonotype was recovered from a human donor with Susac syndrome. The chain employs TRBV20-1 and TRBJ2-7; 7 bases are shared with TRBD1. Sequenced sample: CD8+ T cells from PBMCs. CDR3: CSARDSTGSEQYF. CDR3 sequence (DNA): TGCAGTGCTAGAGATTCGACAGGGTCCGAGCAGTACTTC.